These T cell receptor beta chains were read from a single sample in a study of control samples from healthy donors and cancer patients. Clones were sequenced by immunoSEQ multiplex PCR, and TCRdb holds only the in-frame ones, with some missing. The data hold 130,000 to 150,000 clones, with around 94% observed a single time. Sequencing was done on a sample of PBMCs. All receptors derive from a man aged 60 to 75 with colorectal cancer. CDR3s include the opening cysteine and the closing phenylalanine or tryptophan. D genes are given only for firm matches. Clone size is stated in some rows and not others, as once, few, many or a class when expanded.

TRBD1,TRBV12-3/TRBV12-4,.,TRBJ1-4,CASQGVFREKLFF,TGTGCCAGCCAGGGGGTGTTTCGTGAAAAACTGTTTTTT
.,TRBV10-3,.,TRBJ2-1,CAISEGQGNEQFF,TGTGCCATCAGTGAAGGGCAGGGGAATGAGCAGTTCTTC
TRBD2,TRBV5-4,.,TRBJ2-5,CASSLRAGLTQETQYF,TGTGCCAGCAGCTTGCGAGCGGGGCTTACTCAAGAGACCCAGTACTTC
TRBD1,TRBV27,.,TRBJ1-5,CASINRGPGQPQHF,TGTGCCAGCATCAACAGGGGGCCGGGTCAGCCCCAGCATTTT
TRBD1,TRBV5-6,once,TRBJ1-6,CASSLRTGGNSPLHF,TGTGCCAGCAGCTTGAGGACAGGGGGTAATTCACCCCTCCACTTT
.,TRBV19,.,TRBJ1-2,CASRTPDGGYGGYTF,TGTGCCAGTAGAACCCCGGACGGTGGATACGGGGGCTACACCTTC
.,TRBV30,.,TRBJ1-5,CAWSSTKGNQPQHF,TGTGCCTGGAGTTCGACGAAGGGGAATCAGCCCCAGCATTTT
TRBD1,TRBV6-5,.,TRBJ1-2,CASSYGPTGGEITF,TGTGCCAGCAGTTACGGGCCGACAGGGGGCGAAATCACCTTC
TRBD1,TRBV7-9,.,TRBJ2-7,CASREGTGLGYEQYF,TGTGCCAGCAGAGAAGGGACAGGCCTAGGATACGAGCAGTACTTC
.,TRBV19,.,TRBJ1-1,CASRRVNTEAFF,TGTGCCAGTAGACGGGTAAACACTGAAGCTTTCTTT
.,TRBV23-1,.,TRBJ2-5,CASSQFLSVQETQYF,TGCGCCAGCAGTCAATTTTTGTCAGTACAAGAGACCCAGTACTTC
TRBD1,TRBV9,.,TRBJ1-4,CASSVGGQGNEKLFF,TGTGCCAGCAGCGTAGGGGGACAGGGGAATGAAAAACTGTTTTTT
.,TRBV6-6,.,TRBJ1-5,CASSYGQEPQPQHF,TGTGCCAGCAGTTACGGTCAGGAACCTCAGCCCCAGCATTTT
.,TRBV3-1/TRBV3-2,.,TRBJ1-5,CASSQSDRSQPQHF,TGTGCCAGCAGCCAATCCGACAGGAGTCAGCCCCAGCATTTT
TRBD1,TRBV28,once,TRBJ1-2,CASIQGNYGYTF,TGTGCCAGCATACAGGGGAACTATGGCTACACCTTC
.,TRBV3-1/TRBV3-2,.,TRBJ2-3,CASSQGRGGGGTDTQYF,TGTGCCAGCAGCCAAGGGAGGGGGGGCGGCGGCACAGATACGCAGTATTTT
.,TRBV7-8,.,TRBJ1-1,CASSLMTGNTEAFF,TGTGCCAGCAGCCTCATGACAGGGAACACTGAAGCTTTCTTT
.,TRBV7-8,.,TRBJ1-3,CASSLGVVDGNTIYF,TGTGCCAGCAGCTTGGGGGTCGTTGACGGAAACACCATATATTTT
.,TRBV6-5,.,TRBJ2-3,CASSLQWPTDTQYF,TGTGCCAGCAGTCTACAGTGGCCCACAGATACGCAGTATTTT
.,TRBV25-1,.,TRBJ2-7,CASSEAGYAHEQYF,TGTGCCAGCAGTGAAGCAGGGTACGCCCACGAGCAGTACTTC
TRBD1,TRBV2,few,TRBJ1-2,CASKDSGTGIGYTF,TGTGCCAGTAAAGATTCCGGGACAGGGATTGGCTACACCTTC
TRBD1,TRBV5-6,.,TRBJ1-5,CASSWGRAGGGSF,TGTGCCAGCAGCTGGGGCCGGGCAGGGGGTGGATCATTT
.,TRBV28,.,TRBJ1-1,CASSLGRTNTEAFF,TGTGCCAGCAGTTTAGGGCGGACGAACACTGAAGCTTTCTTT
.,TRBV6-6,.,TRBJ1-2,CASSYPVQDGGYTF,TGTGCCAGCAGTTACCCGGTCCAGGATGGTGGCTACACCTTC
.,TRBV4-1,.,TRBJ2-7,CASSPPAPNAYEQYF,TGCGCCAGCAGCCCCCCCGCCCCTAACGCCTACGAGCAGTACTTC
TRBD1,TRBV12-3/TRBV12-4,.,TRBJ2-7,CASTSGQFYEQYF,TGTGCCAGCACCTCGGGACAGTTCTACGAGCAGTACTTC
.,TRBV4-3,.,TRBJ1-4,CASSQDGATNEKLFF,TGCGCCAGCAGCCAAGATGGCGCAACTAATGAAAAACTGTTTTTT
.,TRBV7-9,.,TRBJ1-2,CASSRGAQAGGYTF,TGTGCCAGCAGTCGAGGGGCCCAGGCTGGTGGCTACACCTTC
.,TRBV7-9,.,TRBJ2-3,CASSLGTSTDTQYF,TGTGCCAGCAGCTTAGGGACATCGACAGATACGCAGTATTTT
.,TRBV7-8,.,TRBJ2-5,CASSPGRGTLKETQYF,TGTGCCAGCAGCCCAGGCAGGGGAACGTTGAAAGAGACCCAGTACTTC
.,TRBV11-2,.,TRBJ1-1,CASSLDRDTRNTEAFF,TGTGCCAGCAGCTTAGATCGGGACACCAGGAACACTGAAGCTTTCTTT
.,TRBV4-2,once,TRBJ1-1,CASSQDLPGTNTEAFF,TGTGCCAGCAGCCAAGATTTACCGGGGACGAACACTGAAGCTTTCTTT
.,TRBV5-1,.,TRBJ1-1,CASSPSRAPLNTEAFF,TGCGCCAGCAGCCCCAGTAGGGCCCCTTTGAACACTGAAGCTTTCTTT
TRBD1,TRBV4-3,.,TRBJ2-2,CASSQAGQGITGELFF,TGCGCCAGCAGCCAAGCGGGACAGGGGATCACCGGGGAGCTGTTTTTT
.,TRBV19,.,TRBJ2-5,CASSMGETQYF,TGTGCCAGTAGTATGGGGGAGACCCAGTACTTC
TRBD1,TRBV3-1/TRBV3-2,.,TRBJ1-5,CASSPGTVYSNQPQHF,TGTGCCAGCAGCCCTGGGACAGTATATAGCAATCAGCCCCAGCATTTT
.,TRBV29-1,.,TRBJ2-1,CSVYAGPQRRDGQFF,TGCAGCGTTTACGCCGGGCCCCAAAGACGTGATGGGCAGTTCTTC
TRBD1,TRBV9,.,TRBJ1-1,CASSRGPDTEAFF,TGTGCCAGTAGCAGGGGGCCGGACACTGAAGCTTTCTTT
.,TRBV7-8,.,TRBJ2-7,CASSLAQGPHEQYF,TGTGCCAGCAGCTTAGCGCAGGGGCCCCACGAGCAGTACTTC
.,TRBV5-5,.,TRBJ2-1,CASSFQSGTSYNEQFF,TGTGCCAGCAGCTTCCAATCCGGGACATCTTACAATGAGCAGTTCTTC
.,TRBV29-1,.,TRBJ1-2,CSVVGGDGYTF,TGCAGCGTTGTAGGAGGGGATGGCTACACCTTC
.,TRBV18,.,TRBJ1-4,CASSPSQATNEKLFF,TGTGCCAGCTCACCATCACAGGCAACTAATGAAAAACTGTTTTTT
.,TRBV5-4,.,TRBJ2-7,CAIPSPGGGNEQYF,TGTGCCATACCCTCACCGGGGGGCGGAAACGAGCAGTACTTC
TRBD1,TRBV12-3/TRBV12-4,.,TRBJ1-2,CASRQGARGYTF,TGTGCCAGCAGACAGGGGGCAAGAGGCTACACCTTC
TRBD2,TRBV5-6,.,TRBJ2-3,CASSFKGTSGADTQYF,TGTGCCAGCAGCTTTAAAGGGACTAGCGGCGCAGATACGCAGTATTTT
TRBD1,TRBV5-5,.,TRBJ2-7,CASTLPGQGASYEQYF,TGTGCCAGCACCTTACCGGGACAGGGGGCTTCCTACGAGCAGTACTTC
TRBD1,TRBV19,.,TRBJ1-5,CASSRTGDSNQPQHF,TGTGCCAGTAGTCGGACAGGGGATAGCAATCAGCCCCAGCATTTT
.,TRBV30,once,TRBJ1-1,CAWSSGNTEAFF,TGTGCCTGGAGTTCAGGGAACACTGAAGCTTTCTTT
.,TRBV2,.,TRBJ2-3,CASSEVVGRADTQYF,TGTGCCAGCAGTGAAGTTGTAGGGCGGGCAGATACGCAGTATTTT
.,TRBV5-7,.,TRBJ1-4,CASSYSPGGCEKLFF,TGTGCCAGCAGCTACTCCCCGGGCGGTTGTGAAAAACTGTTTTTT
TRBD1,TRBV24-1,.,TRBJ2-1,CATSDWDRVNNEQFF,TGTGCCACCAGTGACTGGGACAGGGTCAACAATGAGCAGTTCTTC
.,TRBV7-2,.,TRBJ1-2,CASSPAGGARGYTF,TGTGCCAGCAGCCCAGCTGGGGGGGCAAGGGGCTACACCTTC
.,TRBV9,.,TRBJ2-5,CASSVESLGETQYF,TGTGCCAGCAGCGTAGAGAGTTTGGGGGAGACCCAGTACTTC